Listed below are T cell receptor beta chains from one sample, sequenced in a study of cytomegalovirus exposure and HLA in healthy donors. Sequencing used immunoSEQ multiplex PCR; TCRdb keeps in-frame clones, though not all of them. Here the sample spans under 150,000 clones, about 80% being singletons. The sequencing input was PBMCs. The receptor source for this set is a woman aged 25 to 45 in good health and CMV-seropositive. Each CDR3 is given with its conserved first and last residue. Each record gives: D gene, V gene, J gene, clone size, CDR3 DNA, CDR3 protein. D genes are given only for firm matches. Size is stated for part of the rows, as once, few or many counts, or as a class when the clone is expanded.

>NA|TRBV27|TRBJ1-1|NA
TGTGCCAGCAGGCATGAGACAGGACGGAACACTGAAGCTTTCTTT
CASRHETGRNTEAFF
>TRBD1|TRBV9|TRBJ1-1|NA
TGTGCCAGCAGCGAATTACAGGGGGGCACTGAAGCTTTCTTT
CASSELQGGTEAFF
>NA|TRBV19|TRBJ1-5|NA
TGTGCCAGTAGTATAGATCCTGATCAGCCCCAGCATTTT
CASSIDPDQPQHF
>TRBD1|TRBV6-5|TRBJ1-1|NA
TGTGCCAGCACCCAGGGGGGAATGAACACTGAAGCTTTCTTT
CASTQGGMNTEAFF
>NA|TRBV5-1|TRBJ2-7|NA
TGCGCCAGCAGCTTACTCCAGGACATCTATTACGAGCAGTACTTC
CASSLLQDIYYEQYF
>NA|TRBV5-8|TRBJ2-5|NA
TGTGCCTCGGGAGCCGGACTAAACTCTCAAGAGACCCAGTACTTC
CASGAGLNSQETQYF
>NA|TRBV7-3|TRBJ2-3|NA
TGTGCCAGCAGCCCCCCTGAGCGGGATACGCAGTATTTT
CASSPPERDTQYF
>TRBD1|TRBV19|TRBJ2-7|NA
TGTGCCAGTAGTAAGCGCCCGGGGACAGGGTCTGGCCACTACGAGCAGTACTTC
CASSKRPGTGSGHYEQYF
>NA|TRBV30|TRBJ1-2|NA
TGTGCCTGGAGTGGGGTCCCTCGGGACTATGGCTACACCTTC
CAWSGVPRDYGYTF
>TRBD1|TRBV19|TRBJ2-1|NA
TGTGCCAGTAGTACGGGACAGGGATGGCTAGTTCGGAATGAGCAGTTCTTC
CASSTGQGWLVRNEQFF
>NA|TRBV5-5|TRBJ1-1|few
TGTGCCAGCAGCTTGGGGACACATTTTGAAGCTTTCTTT
CASSLGTHFEAFF
>NA|TRBV19|TRBJ1-2|once
TGTGCCAGTAGTCCTGACAGCTTTAACTATGGCTACACCTTC
CASSPDSFNYGYTF
>NA|TRBV5-1|TRBJ1-2|NA
TGCGCCAGCAGCTTGATTTTGGAGGGAGCTTCTGGCTACACCTTC
CASSLILEGASGYTF
>NA|TRBV6-5|TRBJ2-7|NA
TGTGCCAGCAGGGACTATCGCTACGAGCAGTACTTC
CASRDYRYEQYF
>NA|TRBV9|TRBJ2-3|NA
TGTGCCAGCAGCGGGTACCTTAGCCCCCCAGATACGCAGTATTTT
CASSGYLSPPDTQYF
>NA|TRBV6-6|TRBJ2-7|NA
TGTGCCAGCATCCGGGACTTCGCCTCCTACGAGCAGTACTTC
CASIRDFASYEQYF
>NA|TRBV7-2|TRBJ1-2|NA
TGTGCCAGCAGCTTACTTGCCTCGACAGTTATGTACTATGGCTACACCTTC
CASSLLASTVMYYGYTF
>NA|TRBV6-5|TRBJ1-6|NA
TGTGCCAGCAGTTACTCTGGGCAGGGCGGTTCACCCCTCCACTTT
CASSYSGQGGSPLHF
>TRBD2|TRBV7-2|TRBJ2-1|NA
TGTGCCAGCAGCCCAAGTGGGACTAGCTTCGATGAGCAGTTCTTC
CASSPSGTSFDEQFF
>NA|TRBV6-6|TRBJ1-6|NA
TGTGCCAGCAATAACCAGGGCGAGAATTCACCCCTCCACTTT
CASNNQGENSPLHF
>TRBD2|TRBV11-2|TRBJ2-7|NA
TGTGCCAGCAGCTTAGATAGCGGGGGGTTGAGGAACGAGCAGTACTTC
CASSLDSGGLRNEQYF
>NA|TRBV19|TRBJ2-1|NA
TGTGCCAGTAGTAGGCTTCCGGCAGGGGGGTTACATGAGCAGTTCTTC
CASSRLPAGGLHEQFF
>NA|TRBV25-1|TRBJ2-3|NA
TGTGCCAGCAGTGCAAACAGGGACACAGATACGCAGTATTTT
CASSANRDTDTQYF
>TRBD1|TRBV5-1|TRBJ1-1|NA
TGCGCCAGCAGCTTTAACAGGGACAGCACTGAAGCTTTCTTT
CASSFNRDSTEAFF
>NA|TRBV2|TRBJ2-3|NA
TGTGCCAGCAGTCGAGAAACAGATACGCAGTATTTT
CASSRETDTQYF
>NA|TRBV5-1|TRBJ1-1|once
TGCGCCAGCAGCTTGGTGAGCCAGGGGTCCACTGAAGCTTTCTTT
CASSLVSQGSTEAFF
>NA|TRBV27|TRBJ1-5|NA
TGTGCCAGCAGTTTGACAGGATATAGCAATCAGCCCCAGCATTTT
CASSLTGYSNQPQHF
>TRBD2|TRBV14|TRBJ2-5|NA
TGTGCCAGCAGCCCGTCGGCGGGAGTCGGTTTGAAAGAGACCCAGTACTTC
CASSPSAGVGLKETQYF
>NA|TRBV29-1|TRBJ2-1|NA
TGCAGCGTTGACGGGACAAGTAATGAGCAGTTCTTC
CSVDGTSNEQFF
>TRBD1|TRBV4-1|TRBJ1-5|few
TGCGCCAGCAGACCGGGACAGATGAGCAATCAGCCCCAGCATTTT
CASRPGQMSNQPQHF
>TRBD2|TRBV5-1|TRBJ2-2|NA
TGCGCCAGCAGTCGCTCGGGACTAGCAGACACCGGGGAGCTGTTTTTT
CASSRSGLADTGELFF
>TRBD1|TRBV27|TRBJ1-2|once
TGTGCCAGCAGTTCAACAGGGGGGAGGAACTACACCTTC
CASSSTGGRNYTF
>NA|TRBV19|TRBJ2-1|NA
TGTGCCAGTAGAAGCCCAAGACAGGATGAGCAGTTCTTC
CASRSPRQDEQFF
>NA|TRBV18|TRBJ1-1|NA
TGTGCCAGCTCGGGGCAGGAAACTGAAGCTTTCTTT
CASSGQETEAFF
>NA|TRBV6-5|TRBJ2-1|once
TGTGCCACCTTCGCCTACAATGAGCAGTTCTTC
CATFAYNEQFF
>NA|TRBV5-6|TRBJ1-1|NA
TGTGCCAGCAGCTTGCCGGGACAAATGAACACTGAAGCTTTCTTT
CASSLPGQMNTEAFF
>NA|TRBV7-3|TRBJ1-1|few
TGTGCCAGCAGCCAAGGAGGGGACACTGAAGCTTTCTTT
CASSQGGDTEAFF
>TRBD1|TRBV6-5|TRBJ1-1|NA
TGTGCCAGCAGTTACCAGACAGGGGTGAACACTGAAGCTTTCTTT
CASSYQTGVNTEAFF
>TRBD1|TRBV19|TRBJ1-4|NA
TGTGCCAGTAGGCTGAGCAGGGGGGTGGATGAAAAACTGTTTTTT
CASRLSRGVDEKLFF
>NA|TRBV5-6|TRBJ1-2|NA
TGTGCCAGCAGCTTCTACATATATCGACCTGAAAGCGGCTATGGCTACACCTTC
CASSFYIYRPESGYGYTF
>NA|TRBV5-8|TRBJ2-7|NA
TGTGCCAGCAGTTCGGCGGGACAGACCTCCTACGAGCAGTACTTC
CASSSAGQTSYEQYF
>NA|TRBV5-1|TRBJ1-1|NA
TGCGCCAGCAGCTTGGCGGCGGGGTACACTGAAGCTTTCTTT
CASSLAAGYTEAFF
>NA|TRBV25-1|TRBJ2-7|NA
TGTGCCAGCAGGGGGGCCCGGGGCTACGAGCAGTACTTC
CASRGARGYEQYF
>NA|TRBV4-1|TRBJ1-4|NA
TGCGCCAGCAGCCAAGAGGGGGCAGCCGCAACTAATGAAAAACTGTTTTTT
CASSQEGAAATNEKLFF
>NA|TRBV6-1|TRBJ1-6|NA
TGTGCCAGCAGTGGTTCAGCGTTTGGTATGAATTCACCCCTCCACTTT
CASSGSAFGMNSPLHF
>TRBD2|TRBV5-1|TRBJ2-1|NA
TGCGCCAGCAGCGAGACTAGCGGGGGTGGAAATGAGCAGTTCTTC
CASSETSGGGNEQFF
>TRBD1|TRBV9|TRBJ1-1|few
TGTGCCAGCAGCGTGACAGGGGAGGACACTGAAGCTTTCTTT
CASSVTGEDTEAFF
>NA|TRBV14|TRBJ2-7|once
TGTGCCAGCAGCCAAGATTTAACGGGGTTTGGCGAGCAGTACTTC
CASSQDLTGFGEQYF
>TRBD1|TRBV25-1|TRBJ1-3|NA
TGTGCCAGCAGCGGACAGGACCGAAGGACCATATATTTT
CASSGQDRRTIYF
>TRBD2|TRBV6-1|TRBJ2-7|NA
TGTGCCAGCAGTCGGAGCGGGAGGGCCCTCTACGAGCAGTACTTC
CASSRSGRALYEQYF
>NA|TRBV6-1|TRBJ1-1|few
TGTGCCAGCAGCCGCAAGGAGACTGAAGCTTTCTTT
CASSRKETEAFF
>NA|TRBV7-3|TRBJ2-1|NA
TGTGCCAGCAGGGGTCGAGGCGGGGAGCAGTTCTTC
CASRGRGGEQFF
>NA|TRBV28|TRBJ2-1|few
TGTGCCAGCAGAGGAGACAGCGACCGGGACTCCGTCTACAATGAGCAGTTCTTC
CASRGDSDRDSVYNEQFF
>NA|TRBV27|TRBJ1-2|NA
TGTGCCAGCACTCAGGACTATGGCTACACCTTC
CASTQDYGYTF